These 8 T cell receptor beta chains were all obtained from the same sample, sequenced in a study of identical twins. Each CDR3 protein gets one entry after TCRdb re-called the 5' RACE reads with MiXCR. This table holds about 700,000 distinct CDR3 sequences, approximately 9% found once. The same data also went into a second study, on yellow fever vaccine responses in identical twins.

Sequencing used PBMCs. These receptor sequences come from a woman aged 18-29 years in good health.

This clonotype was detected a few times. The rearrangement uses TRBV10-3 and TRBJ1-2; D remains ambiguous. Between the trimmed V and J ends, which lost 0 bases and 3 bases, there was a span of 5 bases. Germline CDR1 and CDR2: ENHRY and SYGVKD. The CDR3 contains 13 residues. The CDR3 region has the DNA TGTGCCATCAGTGAGTCGCTGGACTATGGCTACACCTTC. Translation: CAISESLDYGYTF.

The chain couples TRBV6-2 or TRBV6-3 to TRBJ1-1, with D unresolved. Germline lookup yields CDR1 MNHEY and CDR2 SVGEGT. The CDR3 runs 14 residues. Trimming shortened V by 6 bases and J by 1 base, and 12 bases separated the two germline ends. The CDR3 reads CASSPARRNTEAFF. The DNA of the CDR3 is TGTGCCAGCAGCCCTGCCCGTCGGAACACTGAAGCTTTCTTT.

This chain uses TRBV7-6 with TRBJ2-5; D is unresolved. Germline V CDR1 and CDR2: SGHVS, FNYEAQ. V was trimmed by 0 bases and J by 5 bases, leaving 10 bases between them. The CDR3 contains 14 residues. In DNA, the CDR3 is TGTGCCAGCAGCTTAGCTCCCACCCGCGAGACCCAGTACTTC. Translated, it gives CASSLAPTRETQYF. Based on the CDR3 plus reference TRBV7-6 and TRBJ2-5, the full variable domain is GAGVSQSPRYKVTKRGQDVALRCDPISGHVSLYWYRQALGQGPEFLTYFNYEAQQDKSGLPNDRFSAERPEGSISTLTIQRTEQRDSAMYRCASSLAPTRETQYFGPGTRLLVL.

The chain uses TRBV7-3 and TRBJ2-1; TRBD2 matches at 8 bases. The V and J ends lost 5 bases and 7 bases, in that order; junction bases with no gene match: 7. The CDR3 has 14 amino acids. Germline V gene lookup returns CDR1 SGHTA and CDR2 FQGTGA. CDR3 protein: CASSPTGGANEQFF. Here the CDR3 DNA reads TGTGCCAGCAGCCCAACGGGGGGGGCGAATGAGCAGTTCTTC.

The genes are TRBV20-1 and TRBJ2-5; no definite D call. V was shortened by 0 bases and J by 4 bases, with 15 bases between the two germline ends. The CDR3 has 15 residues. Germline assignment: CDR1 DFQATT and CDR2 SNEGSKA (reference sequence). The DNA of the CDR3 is TGCAGTGCTAGAGATGCTTGGGGTTCTCGAGAGACCCAGTACTTC. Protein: CSARDAWGSRETQYF.

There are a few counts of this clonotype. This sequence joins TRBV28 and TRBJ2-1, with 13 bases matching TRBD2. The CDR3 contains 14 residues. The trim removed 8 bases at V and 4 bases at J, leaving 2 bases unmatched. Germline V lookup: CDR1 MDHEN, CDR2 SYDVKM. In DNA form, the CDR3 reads TGTGCCAGCCAGACTAGCGGGAGGTACAATGAGCAGTTCTTC. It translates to CASQTSGRYNEQFF. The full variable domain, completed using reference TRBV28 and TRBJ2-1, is DVKVTQSSRYLVKRTGEKVFLECVQDMDHENMFWYRQDPGLGLRLIYFSYDVKMKEKGDIPEGYSVSREKKERFSLILESASTNQTSMYLCASQTSGRYNEQFFGPGTRLTVL.

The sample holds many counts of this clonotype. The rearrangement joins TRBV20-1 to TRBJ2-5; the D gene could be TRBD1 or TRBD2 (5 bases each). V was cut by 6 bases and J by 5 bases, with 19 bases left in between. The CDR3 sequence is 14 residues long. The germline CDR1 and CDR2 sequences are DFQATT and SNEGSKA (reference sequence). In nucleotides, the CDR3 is TGCAGTGCCCCGAGGGGTACCCGCGACGAGACCCAGTACTTC. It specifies CSAPRGTRDETQYF.

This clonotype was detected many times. The CDR3 DNA sequence: TGTGCCAGCAGTTTGTCAGGGAATGGGGCCAACGTCCTGACTTTC. It yields the protein CASSLSGNGANVLTF. The chain employs TRBV12-3 or TRBV12-4 and TRBJ2-6, with D maybe TRBD1 (5 bases). The CDR3 runs 15 residues. V was pared by 3 bases and J by 3 bases, with 9 bases between.